This TCR beta chain comes out of a study of neurological immune-mediated disorders. Germline loops: CDR1 LGHDT, CDR2 YNNKEL (reference sequence). There are 19 residues in the CDR3. The junction had 4 bases not matched to a gene; V was cut back by 0 bases and J by 1 base. TCRdb redid the calling of the 5' RACE reads with MiXCR, one entry per CDR3 protein. The sample carries more than 45,000 distinct CDR3 sequences, approximately 3.9% recorded once. Study-level results: The expanded clones of different subjects shared no CDR3 amino acid sequences (suggesting private repertoires in all groups).

Concerning this clonotype: Its antigen is not identified.

Sequencing was done on a sample of PBMCs. The chain employs TRBV3-1 and TRBJ2-2, with 14 bases aligning to TRBD2. The clonotype comes from a man younger than 40 with multiple sclerosis. Written as DNA, the CDR3 is TGTGCCAGCAGCCAAGATCCGGGACTAGCGGGGGAGAACACCGGGGAGCTGTTTTTT. Translated: CASSQDPGLAGENTGELFF.